Listed here are 32 T cell receptor beta chains from one sample, sequenced in a study of blood T cell repertoires in COVID-19. Repertoires were generated with immunoSEQ multiplex PCR, while TCRdb's copy carries only in-frame clones and drops some. The sample shows about 88,000 clones, about 88% of them seen only once. Sequencing was done on a sample of peripheral blood. The receptors originated from a woman older than 75 with acute or convalescent COVID-19.

The sample holds one count of this clone. The J gene is TRBJ1-2, the V gene TRBV2; no clear D gene. V was shortened by 7 bases and J by 2 bases, with 5 bases between the two germline ends. The germline V gene has CDR1 SNHLY and CDR2 FYNNEI. The CDR3 contains 11 residues. Here the CDR3 reads CASTGNYGYTF. Written as DNA, the CDR3 is TGTGCCAGCACCGGGAACTATGGCTACACCTTC.

The chain employs TRBV30 and TRBJ2-7, with D perhaps matching TRBD2 (5 bases). Germline V gives CDR1 GTSNPN, CDR2 SVGIG (reference sequence). The CDR3 is 14 amino acids. Trimming stripped 4 bases from V and 4 bases from J, with 17 bases between. CDR3 sequence (DNA): TGTGCCTGGAATGACTACCAACTCTCTTACGAGCAGTACTTC. Translated: CAWNDYQLSYEQYF. Full variable domain (outside the CDR3, taken from reference TRBV30 and TRBJ2-7): SQTIHQWPATLVQPVGSPLSLECTVEGTSNPNLYWYRQAAGRGLQLLFYSVGIGQISSEVPQNLSASRPQDRQFILSSKKLLLSDSGFYLCAWNDYQLSYEQYFGPGTRLTVT.

V gene TRBV30 combines with J gene TRBJ2-5; TRBD2 might be the D (6 bases). The V end was cut by 2 bases, the J end by 1 base, with 11 bases between. The CDR3 has 14 residues. Germline lookup yields CDR1 GTSNPN and CDR2 SVGIG (reference sequence). CDR3 sequence reads: CAWSPGTLQETQYF. The CDR3 DNA is TGTGCCTGGAGTCCCGGGACTCTCCAAGAGACCCAGTACTTC.

The gene calls are TRBV5-4 and TRBJ2-7, with TRBD1 identical over 7 bases. CDR1 and CDR2 from the germline V gene are SGHNT and YYREEE (reference sequence). V shed 4 bases and J 7 bases; nucleotides not matched to a gene: 14. CDR3 size: 15 residues. CDR3 in DNA: TGTGCCAGCAGCATCGGACAGGTTGCCTTGAGGGAGCAGTACTTC. It codes for CASSIGQVALREQYF. Filled out from reference TRBV5-4 and TRBJ2-7, the complete variable domain reads ETGVTQSPTHLIKTRGQQVTLRCSSQSGHNTVSWYQQALGQGPQFIFQYYREEENGRGNFPPRFSGLQFPNYSSELNVNALELDDSALYLCASSIGQVALREQYFGPGTRLTVT.

The chain combines TRBV5-4 with TRBJ2-7; a possible D gene is TRBD2 (6 bases). Germline CDR1 and CDR2: SGHNT and YYREEE (reference sequence). CDR3 length: 14 residues. The V and J ends lost 4 bases and 3 bases respectively, with 14 bases between them. In DNA form, the CDR3 reads TGTGCCAGCAGCGGGAGGACTGGCAACTACGAGCAGTACTTC. It specifies CASSGRTGNYEQYF.

The chain has TRBV3-1 (or the pseudogene TRBV3-2) and TRBJ1-6, with 8 nucleotides matching TRBD1. The CDR3 extends over 15 amino acids. J lost 8 bases, V lost 3 bases, and 6 bases had no gene match. Germline CDR1 is LGHDT and CDR2 is YNNKEL (reference sequence). CDR3: CASSQIGQGYSPLHF. In DNA, the CDR3 is TGTGCCAGCAGCCAGATCGGACAGGGTTATTCACCCCTCCACTTT.

This clone was found once. The chain combines TRBV3-1 (or the pseudogene TRBV3-2) with TRBJ2-5, with 8 bases aligning to TRBD2. This CDR3 has 18 amino acids. The J segment lost 1 base and the V segment lost 0 bases, leaving 10 bases of the junction unmatched. The germline V gene has CDR1 LGHDT and CDR2 YNNKEL (reference sequence). The CDR3 here is CASSQDRAAGGLQETQYF. CDR3 bases: TGTGCCAGCAGCCAAGATCGGGCTGCGGGGGGTCTCCAAGAGACCCAGTACTTC.

The chain combines TRBV6-5 with TRBJ1-2; TRBD1 might be the D (6 bases). Germline V CDR1 and CDR2: MNHEY, SVGAGI. This CDR3 has 13 amino acids. V lost 8 bases and J 4 bases, leaving 14 bases between the germline ends. The CDR3 DNA sequence: TGTGCCAGCCGGGCAGGGGATCGCTATGGCTACACCTTC. Translating gives CASRAGDRYGYTF.

The J gene is TRBJ2-3, the V gene TRBV28, with D perhaps TRBD1 (6 bases). Between the trimmed V and J ends, which lost 3 bases and 9 bases, there was a span of 13 bases. The CDR3 runs 13 residues. Germline V lookup: CDR1 MDHEN, CDR2 SYDVKM. CDR3 loop: CASSFTGSLTQYF. In nucleotides, the CDR3 is TGTGCCAGCAGTTTTACAGGGAGTTTGACGCAGTATTTT. Looking up the rest from reference TRBV28 and TRBJ2-3 gives the full variable domain: DVKVTQSSRYLVKRTGEKVFLECVQDMDHENMFWYRQDPGLGLRLIYFSYDVKMKEKGDIPEGYSVSREKKERFSLILESASTNQTSMYLCASSFTGSLTQYFGPGTRLTVL.

The V call is TRBV19, the J call TRBJ2-7; weak D call: TRBD1 (5 bases). Germline V CDR1 and CDR2: LNHDA, SQIVND (reference sequence). V was cut by 6 bases and J by 2 bases, with 11 bases left in between. The CDR3 loop spans 13 amino acids. In nucleotides, the CDR3 is TGTGCCAGTAGGCAGGCAGGGACCTACGAGCAGTACTTC. This gives the protein CASRQAGTYEQYF. The whole variable domain, filled in from reference TRBV19 and TRBJ2-7, reads DGGITQSPKYLFRKEGQNVTLSCEQNLNHDAMYWYRQDPGQGLRLIYYSQIVNDFQKGDIAEGYSVSREKKESFPLTVTSAQKNPTAFYLCASRQAGTYEQYFGPGTRLTVT.

This clone is a singleton in its sample. This chain links TRBV7-9 with TRBJ2-5; D is possibly TRBD1 (6 bases). The length of the CDR3 is 14 residues. Trimming cost V 5 bases and J 5 bases, with 15 bases left between them. Germline V gene lookup returns CDR1 SEHNR and CDR2 FQNEAQ (reference sequence). DNA of the CDR3: TGTGCCAGCAGCAAAAACAGGGTTATGGAGACCCAGTACTTC. Protein sequence: CASSKNRVMETQYF.

The chain joins TRBV24-1 to TRBJ2-3; no reliable D call. This CDR3 is built from 12 residues. Germline V lookup: CDR1 KGHDR, CDR2 SFDVKD. The V end was cut by 5 bases, the J end by 3 bases, with 5 bases between. DNA for the CDR3: TGTGCCACCAGTGGGGCTACAGATACGCAGTATTTT. Protein: CATSGATDTQYF.

This clone was recorded once. The gene calls are TRBV28 and TRBJ1-2; no definite D call. Trimming cost V 5 bases and J 8 bases, with 18 bases left between them. Germline V gene data show CDR1 as MDHEN and CDR2 as SYDVKM. The CDR3 covers 14 residues. The CDR3 DNA reads TGTGCCAGCAGTCTGGGTTCCGAGGTTAGGGGCTACACCTTC. Encoded protein: CASSLGSEVRGYTF.

The rearrangement links TRBV6-5 to TRBJ1-2, with D perhaps TRBD1 (6 bases). The V and J ends lost 5 bases and 3 bases respectively, with 13 bases between them. The length of the CDR3 is 14 residues. Germline-derived CDR1 and CDR2 are MNHEY and SVGAGI. CDR3 amino acids: CASSTRGPDYGYTF. Here the CDR3 DNA reads TGTGCCAGCAGTACCAGGGGTCCGGACTATGGCTACACCTTC.

This chain connects TRBV6-5 to TRBJ1-1, with D perhaps TRBD1 (5 bases). Trimming stripped 3 bases from V and 5 bases from J, with 19 bases between. CDR1 and CDR2 from the germline V gene are MNHEY and SVGAGI. CDR3 length: 16 residues. The CDR3 here is CASSYTRSFGATEAFF. CDR3 sequence (DNA): TGTGCCAGCAGTTATACCCGGTCATTTGGGGCGACTGAAGCTTTCTTT.

The chain is built from TRBV4-3 and TRBJ1-2; D uncertain. The CDR3 runs 16 residues. Trimming shortened V by 0 bases and J by 4 bases, and 15 bases separated the two germline ends. The germline V gene encodes CDR1 LGHNA and CDR2 YSLEER. The CDR3 DNA follows: TGCGCCAGCAGCCAAGATTCAACCGGGGTTGGCTATGGCTACACCTTC. Translation gives CASSQDSTGVGYGYTF.

The J gene is TRBJ1-6, the V gene TRBV7-8; D possibly corresponds to TRBD1 (5 bases). The CDR3 extends over 15 amino acids. CDR1 and CDR2 from the germline V gene are SGHVS and FQNEAQ. V lost 3 bases and J 7 bases, leaving 13 bases between the germline ends. The CDR3, as DNA: TGTGCCAGCAGCTTTACCCGGGACTCCAATTCACCCCTCCACTTT. As protein: CASSFTRDSNSPLHF. Full variable domain (outside the CDR3, taken from reference TRBV7-8 and TRBJ1-6): GAGVSQSPRYKVAKRGQDVALRCDPISGHVSLFWYQQALGQGPEFLTYFQNEAQLDKSGLPSDRFFAERPEGSVSTLKIQRTQQEDSAVYLCASSFTRDSNSPLHFGNGTRLTVT.

The chain uses TRBV6-5 and TRBJ2-1, with 13 positions matching TRBD2. The CDR3 has 13 amino acids. V shed 9 bases and J 6 bases; nucleotides not matched to a gene: 2. Germline V gene data show CDR1 as MNHEY and CDR2 as SVGAGI. The CDR3 nucleotides are TGTGCCAGTCGACTAGCGGGAGGCAATGAGCAGTTCTTC. It encodes CASRLAGGNEQFF.

V usage is TRBV7-3 and J usage is TRBJ2-3; TRBD1 might be the D (5 bases). CDR1 is SGHTA and CDR2 is FQGTGA in the germline V gene. Between the trimmed V and J ends, which lost 5 bases and 6 bases, there was a span of 18 bases. This CDR3 is built from 15 residues. CDR3 coding DNA: TGTGCCAGCAGCCAAGGGGCAGGGTTGACGGATACGCAGTATTTT. It specifies CASSQGAGLTDTQYF.

The genes are TRBV12-3 or TRBV12-4 and TRBJ2-7; D not certain. The CDR3 extends over 11 amino acids. The V end lost 3 bases, the J end lost 4 bases, and 4 bases lay between the germline ends. CDR3 loop: CASSFRYEQYF. Written as DNA, the CDR3 is TGTGCCAGCAGTTTCCGGTACGAGCAGTACTTC.

This clone was observed a few times. V and J are TRBV6-2 or TRBV6-3 and TRBJ2-1; TRBD2 matches 9 bases. CDR3 length: 16 amino acids. Trimming at V came to 5 bases and at J to 0 bases, leaving 5 bases not matched to a gene. CDR1 and CDR2 (germline): MNHEY, SVGEGT. CDR3 residues: CASSGLSGSSYNEQFF. The CDR3 DNA follows: TGTGCCAGCAGTGGACTTAGCGGGAGCTCCTACAATGAGCAGTTCTTC.

V is TRBV15 and J is TRBJ1-5, with D possibly matching TRBD1 (5 bases). The CDR3 has 16 residues. V was clipped by 3 bases and J by 6 bases, with 18 bases between them. Germline CDR1 LNHNV, CDR2 YYDKDF (reference sequence). CDR3 loop: CATSSGHSGEGQPQHF. CDR3 DNA sequence: TGTGCCACCAGCAGCGGACATTCCGGGGAGGGTCAGCCCCAGCATTTT.

In this sample, this clone turned up a few times. The V gene is TRBV6-1, the J gene TRBJ1-1; D is perhaps TRBD1 (5 bases). CDR1 is MNHNS, CDR2 SASEGT, per germline. Trimming left V 2 bases short and J 0 bases short, with 7 bases between. This CDR3 region has 14 residues. The CDR3 bases are TGTGCCAGCAGTGAAAGGGGTTTGAACACTGAAGCTTTCTTT. Translated, it gives CASSERGLNTEAFF.

This clone has more than one count but fewer than ten. The chain couples TRBV19 to TRBJ1-4; TRBD1 aligns across 8 bases. This CDR3 region has 14 residues. Germline V lookup: CDR1 LNHDA, CDR2 SQIVND (reference sequence). V trimming: 4 bases; J trimming: 8 bases; junction bases outside the gene matches: 6. Here the CDR3 DNA reads TGTGCCAGTAGTACCAGGGGGCTGGGGGAAAAACTGTTTTTT. Its translation: CASSTRGLGEKLFF.

The V call is TRBV5-6, the J call TRBJ1-1, with TRBD1 as a possible D gene (5 bases). CDR1 SGHDT and CDR2 YYEEEE come from the germline V gene. The CDR3 consists of 15 residues. V lost 1 base to trimming and J lost 1 base, with 11 bases between them. The CDR3 is CASSLWGLANTEAFF. The CDR3 coding sequence is TGTGCCAGCAGCTTGTGGGGACTGGCGAACACTGAAGCTTTCTTT.

V gene TRBV4-3 combines with J gene TRBJ1-2; no clear D gene. In germline, CDR1 is LGHNA, CDR2 YSLEER. The CDR3 has 14 amino acids. V was pared by 2 bases and J by 0 bases, with 7 bases between. CDR3 sequence reads: CASSQMGANYGYTF. CDR3 nucleotides: TGCGCCAGCAGCCAAATGGGAGCTAACTATGGCTACACCTTC.

This chain uses TRBV7-8 with TRBJ1-4, with 9 bases lining up with TRBD1. Germline V gives CDR1 SGHVS, CDR2 FQNEAQ. V lost 2 bases and J lost 0; bases outside the gene matches: 7. The CDR3 has 18 amino acids. In DNA form, the CDR3 reads TGTGCCAGCAGCTTACCCGGGACAGGGATGCCAACTAATGAAAAACTGTTTTTT. This gives the protein CASSLPGTGMPTNEKLFF.

This clone is a singleton in its sample. The rearrangement uses TRBV25-1 and TRBJ1-1; TRBD1 might be the D (6 bases). The CDR3 spans 13 residues. Germline assignment: CDR1 MGHDK and CDR2 SYGVNS. V was pared by 2 bases and J by 4 bases, with 8 bases between. CDR3 amino acids: CASSEPRGTEAFF. Written as DNA, the CDR3 is TGTGCCAGCAGTGAACCCAGGGGCACTGAAGCTTTCTTT.

V is TRBV7-2 and J is TRBJ1-3; 7 bases are a match to TRBD1. The CDR3 has 13 amino acids. Germline CDR1 is SGHTA and CDR2 is FQGNSA. The ends lost 6 bases at V and 6 bases at J; junction bases unmatched: 5. This chain's CDR3 is CASRPDRVNTIYF. CDR3 DNA sequence: TGTGCCAGCAGGCCTGACAGGGTAAACACCATATATTTT.

This clone has just one count. The V gene is TRBV27, the J gene TRBJ1-6; D is unresolved. The CDR3 runs to 16 residues. Trimming removed 6 bases from V and 7 bases from J, with 19 bases in between. CDR1 MNHEY and CDR2 SMNVEV come from the germline V gene (reference sequence). CDR3 coding DNA: TGTGCCAGCAGACTCGAAAGTCCTACCCGGAATTCACCCCTCCACTTT. It codes for CASRLESPTRNSPLHF.

This chain joins TRBV7-2 and TRBJ1-1; D gene uncertain. This CDR3 is built from 14 residues. Between the trimmed V and J ends, which lost 2 bases and 3 bases, there was a span of 10 bases. The V gene's germline CDR1 is SGHTA and CDR2 FQGNSA. The CDR3 DNA sequence: TGTGCCAGCAGCTTAAGGTCAGGTGACACTGAAGCTTTCTTT. The encoded protein is CASSLRSGDTEAFF.

The chain links TRBV6-5 to TRBJ2-1, with a tentative D call TRBD2 (5 bases). Germline CDR1 and CDR2: MNHEY and SVGAGI. V dropped 10 bases and J dropped 5 bases, with 18 bases sitting between them. The CDR3 spans 14 residues. CDR3 in amino acids: CATQMSGAHNEQFF. The CDR3 region has the DNA TGTGCCACCCAGATGAGCGGAGCCCACAATGAGCAGTTCTTC.